This TCR beta chain was profiled in a study of blood T cells in healthy people across ages. In its sample, this clonotype was seen a few times. CDR3 length: 13 residues. Germline CDR1 MNHEY, CDR2 SVGAGI. V lost 2 bases, J lost 5 bases, and 10 bases lay in between. PCR was performed a second time for 7 to 11 cycles using a sample-barcoded 5' primer and a J-beta primer mix. TCRdb reprocessed the 5' RACE reads with MiXCR, giving one entry per CDR3 protein. The sample consists of approximately 900,000 distinct CDR3 sequences, around 49% of them appearing once. The receptor comes from a man younger than 45 in good health. The sequencing sample was made of blood. The chain employs TRBV6-5 and TRBJ2-7; no firm D call. CDR3 bases: TGTGCCAGCAGTTACCTCTCGTGGGACGAGCAGTACTTC. This translates into CASSYLSWDEQYF.